This TCR beta chain came from a study of T cell repertoires in aging, cancer and after chemotherapy. Study results and limitations: Across the chemotherapy interval, each cancer cohort showed higher median generation probability, suggesting thymic rebound.

The CDR3 contains 13 residues. Trimming pared 6 bases from V and 3 bases from J, leaving 11 bases between. Germline loops: CDR1 SGHAT, CDR2 FQDESV (reference sequence). Rearranged V-D-J TRB sequences were amplified with a mixed TRB-A/B primer pool. MiXCR, run by TCRdb on the multiplex PCR reads, gives a single entry per CDR3 protein. This sample carries some 700 distinct CDR3 sequences, about 31% of them seen once, and the ten largest clones take around 80%. A remark on this clonotype: What it binds is not known.

The template was genomic DNA from peripheral blood, not RNA. Sequencing was performed on blood. This TCR derives from a human donor with a blood cancer. The J gene is TRBJ1-1, the V gene TRBV11-1, with no clear D. This CDR3 reads CASSQRRDTEAFF. The CDR3 DNA reads TGTGCCAGCAGTCAAAGGAGGGACACTGAAGCTTTCTTT.